These T cell receptor beta chains were read from a single sample in a study of cytomegalovirus exposure and HLA in healthy donors. The table came from immunoSEQ multiplex PCR; TCRdb's copy has only in-frame clones and leaves some out. The data contain some 150,000 clones, over 65% of them seen just once; the ten biggest clones take up 4.3%. Sequenced material: PBMCs. The receptors shown here come from a young man in good health and CMV-seropositive. The CDR3 runs from the conserved cysteine through the conserved F or W. A D gene is named only where the DNA matches it firmly. Not all rows give a size; the values are once, few, many and, for expanded clones, a class.

once TRBJ1-3 TRBV7-2 TRBD1 TGTGCCAGCAGCTTAGCAGGGACAGGGTTTTCTGGAAACACCATATATTTT CASSLAGTGFSGNTIYF
few TRBJ1-1 TRBV28 TRBD1 TGTGCCAGCAGTCAGCCCGGAGGGGGCTGGACTGAAGCTTTCTTT CASSQPGGGWTEAFF
. TRBJ1-1 TRBV6-1 . TGTGCCAGCAGTGAAAGATTCGGGGGGGACACTGAAGCTTTCTTT CASSERFGGDTEAFF
. TRBJ2-1 TRBV19 TRBD2 TGTGCCAGTAGGACAAAGGCTAGCGGGAGCGGTAATGAGCAGTTCTTC CASRTKASGSGNEQFF
. TRBJ2-3 TRBV27 . TGTGCCAGCAGTCCAAACGACTTCGCAGATACGCAGTATTTT CASSPNDFADTQYF
. TRBJ1-2 TRBV7-8 . TGTGCCAGCAGCTTAGTGCGAGATGGCTACACCTTC CASSLVRDGYTF
. TRBJ2-1 TRBV28 TRBD2 TGTGCCAGCAGTGAACCGGGACTAGGGATGGGGGCGGAGCAGTTCTTC CASSEPGLGMGAEQFF
. TRBJ2-1 TRBV9 TRBD2 TGTGCCAGCAGCGTACGGGGGGTACAGCCCTACAATGAGCAGTTCTTC CASSVRGVQPYNEQFF
. TRBJ2-6 TRBV18 TRBD2 TGTGCCAGCTCACCTGATGAAGCGGGACGGACTTCTGGGGCCAACGTCCTGACTTTC CASSPDEAGRTSGANVLTF
. TRBJ1-2 TRBV6-6 . TGTGCCACCTGGGACTCAGGGTTGAGATTTGGCTACACCTTC CATWDSGLRFGYTF
. TRBJ1-2 TRBV5-6 . TGTGCCAGCAGCCCTGGAGGGTCCATCCCTGCGGGCTACACCTTC CASSPGGSIPAGYTF
. TRBJ2-7 TRBV29-1 TRBD2 TGCAGCGTTGCTAGCGGGGGTCCCCCCTCCTACGAGCAGTACTTC CSVASGGPPSYEQYF